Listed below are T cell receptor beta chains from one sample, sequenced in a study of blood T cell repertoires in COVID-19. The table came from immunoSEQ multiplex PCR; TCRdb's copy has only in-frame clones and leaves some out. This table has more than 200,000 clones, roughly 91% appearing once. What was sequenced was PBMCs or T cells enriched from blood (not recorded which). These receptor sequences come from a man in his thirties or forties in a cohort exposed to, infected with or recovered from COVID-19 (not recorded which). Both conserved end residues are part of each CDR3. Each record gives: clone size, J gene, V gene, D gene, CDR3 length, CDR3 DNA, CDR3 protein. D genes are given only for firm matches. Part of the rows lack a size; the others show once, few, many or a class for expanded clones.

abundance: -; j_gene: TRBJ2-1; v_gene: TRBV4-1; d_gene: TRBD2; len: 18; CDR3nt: TGCGCCAGCAGCCAACAAGGAGGGCGGGGAGGGTCCTACAATGAGCAGTTCTTC; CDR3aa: CASSQQGGRGGSYNEQFF
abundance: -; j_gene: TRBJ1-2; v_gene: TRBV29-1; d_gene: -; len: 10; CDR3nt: TGCAGCGCCCAGGATTTCGGCTACACCTTC; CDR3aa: CSAQDFGYTF
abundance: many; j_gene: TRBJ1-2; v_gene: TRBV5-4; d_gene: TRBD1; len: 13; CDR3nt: TGTGCCAGCAGCTTGTTCATGGACAGGGGCTACACCTTC; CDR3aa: CASSLFMDRGYTF
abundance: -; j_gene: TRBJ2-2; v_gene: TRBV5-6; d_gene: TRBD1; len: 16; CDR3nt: TGTGCCAGCAGCTTTAATCGGGACAGACACACCGGGGAGCTGTTTTTT; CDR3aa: CASSFNRDRHTGELFF
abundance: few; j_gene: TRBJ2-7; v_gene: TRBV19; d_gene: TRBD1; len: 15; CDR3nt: TGTGCCAGTAGTATGACAGGGCCAGCCGATACCGAGCAGTACTTC; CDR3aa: CASSMTGPADTEQYF
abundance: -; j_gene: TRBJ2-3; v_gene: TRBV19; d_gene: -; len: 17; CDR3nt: TGTGCCAGTAGTATAGGGTTTGGAGGAGGGTTTCCAGATACGCAGTATTTT; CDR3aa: CASSIGFGGGFPDTQYF
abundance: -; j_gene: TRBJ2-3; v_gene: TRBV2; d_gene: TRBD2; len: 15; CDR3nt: TGTGCCAGCAGTGAGAGCGGGAGCCTTTCAGATACGCAGTATTTT; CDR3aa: CASSESGSLSDTQYF
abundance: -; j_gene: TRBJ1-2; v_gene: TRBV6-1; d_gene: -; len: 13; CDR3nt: TGTGCCAGCAGTGAAAACAGAAACTATGGCTACACCTTC; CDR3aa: CASSENRNYGYTF
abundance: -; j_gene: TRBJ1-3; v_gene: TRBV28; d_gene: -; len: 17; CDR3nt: TGTGCCAGCAGTTTAAGAGGGTTCCCGAGCTCTGGAAACACCATATATTTT; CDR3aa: CASSLRGFPSSGNTIYF
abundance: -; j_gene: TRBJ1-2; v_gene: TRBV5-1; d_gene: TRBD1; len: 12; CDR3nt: TGCGCCAGCAGTTTCGACAGGGGAGGCTACACCTTC; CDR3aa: CASSFDRGGYTF
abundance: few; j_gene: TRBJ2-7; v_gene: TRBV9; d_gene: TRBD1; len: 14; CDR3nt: TGTGCCAGCAGCCCCGGACAGGGGGCCTACGAGCAGTACTTC; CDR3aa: CASSPGQGAYEQYF
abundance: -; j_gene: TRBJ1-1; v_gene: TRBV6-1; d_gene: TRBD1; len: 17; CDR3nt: TGTGCCAGCAGTGAAGCGCGGGGGACAGGGTTGATCACTGAAGCTTTCTTT; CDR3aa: CASSEARGTGLITEAFF
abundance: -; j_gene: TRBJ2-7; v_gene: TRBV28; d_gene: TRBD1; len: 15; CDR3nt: TGTGCCAGCAGCACTGCCGGGACAGGGTCCTACGAGCAGTACTTC; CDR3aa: CASSTAGTGSYEQYF
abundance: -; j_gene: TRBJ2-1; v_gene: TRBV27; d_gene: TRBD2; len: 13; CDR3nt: TGTGCCAGCAGTTTATACACTAGCGGGAACCAGTTCTTC; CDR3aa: CASSLYTSGNQFF
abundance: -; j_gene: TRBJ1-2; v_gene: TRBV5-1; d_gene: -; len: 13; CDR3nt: TGCGCCAGCAGCCCAGGGGATCTCTATGGCTACACCTTC; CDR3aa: CASSPGDLYGYTF
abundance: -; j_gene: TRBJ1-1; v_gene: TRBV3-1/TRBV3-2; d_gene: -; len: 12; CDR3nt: TGTGCCAGCAGCCCGGGAGGCACTGAAGCTTTCTTT; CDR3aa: CASSPGGTEAFF
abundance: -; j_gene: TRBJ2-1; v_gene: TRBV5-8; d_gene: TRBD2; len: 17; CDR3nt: TGTGCCAGCAGCTGGCGACGGGGGACTAGCGTCTACAATGAGCAGTTCTTC; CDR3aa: CASSWRRGTSVYNEQFF
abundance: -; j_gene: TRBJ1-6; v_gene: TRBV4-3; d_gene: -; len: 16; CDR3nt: TGCGCCAGCAGCCAAGATACGGCTCTTAGGGGCCAACCCCTCCACTTT; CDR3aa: CASSQDTALRGQPLHF
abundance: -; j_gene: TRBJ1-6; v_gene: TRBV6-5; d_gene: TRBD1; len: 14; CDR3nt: TGTGCCAGTCTTCCGGGACAGGTCAATTCACCCCTCCACTTT; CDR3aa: CASLPGQVNSPLHF
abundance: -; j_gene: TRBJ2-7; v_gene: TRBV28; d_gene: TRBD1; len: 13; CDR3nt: TGTGCCAGCAGTTTGACAGGGGGATACGAGCAGTACTTC; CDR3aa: CASSLTGGYEQYF
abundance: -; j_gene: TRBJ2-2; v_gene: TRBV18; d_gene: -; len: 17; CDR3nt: TGTGCCAGCTCCACCAGTGCAGGGGCTTTGAACACCGGGGAGCTGTTTTTT; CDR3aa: CASSTSAGALNTGELFF
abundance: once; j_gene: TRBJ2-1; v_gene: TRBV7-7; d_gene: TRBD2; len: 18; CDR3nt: TGTGCTAGCAGTCAACTAGCGGGCCTTACTAGCTCCTACAATGAGCAGTTCTTC; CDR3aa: CASSQLAGLTSSYNEQFF